Sequencing of this T cell receptor (beta chain) was carried out in a study of identical twins (dated by TCRdb to 2016 to 2018). For context, the study as a whole: The study deep-sequenced TCR alpha and beta repertoires from monozygotic twins, unrelated adults of various ages and cord blood to test whether fetal clonotypes persist. To rule out contamination, replicate twin experiments were performed at different times with different library preparation protocols. Study-wide findings and limitations: Out-of-frame TCR alpha sequences shared between twins showed an excess of low generation-probability sequences compared with coincidental sharing between unrelated individuals. Fewer insertions were carried by abundant cord blood beta clonotypes; a weaker similar trend was observed in young adult naive repertoires, while no such trend was observed in memory repertoires. Conclusions relied on cross-sectional statistical analysis, since the same donors could not be followed over many years. A weaker excess of twin sharing was found in beta out-of-frame sequences because the signal-to-noise ratio was lowered by fewer shared sequences. In monozygotic twins, recombination models systematically underestimated out-of-frame TCR alpha sharing, but the models matched the sharing seen between unrelated individuals. Invariant T cells such as MAIT and iNKT could partly confound zero-insertion analyses, though diverse VJ usage argued against this for most clonotypes.

Receptor amplification or capture employed 5' RACE. The run used an Illumina HiSeq 2000. Template switching added a universal primer binding site, and the final cDNA carried a unique molecular identifier that allowed TCR cDNA molecules to be counted accurately. Specific primers in the conserved constant-segment region were used to synthesize first-strand cDNA for the TCR alpha and beta chains. To control for contamination, every cDNA library was double barcoded, receiving both a SMART-Mk sample barcode and Illumina barcodes. Two successive PCR steps introduced TruSeq adapter sequences along with Illumina sample barcodes. Sequencing of the TCR alpha and beta cDNA libraries was done on the Illumina HiSeq platform using custom primers. Under the source paper's analysis protocol: Unique molecular identifiers were extracted from raw reads with MiGEC, and CDR3 positions were determined with MiXCR. For each individual, recombination models were inferred using an EM algorithm with the repgenHMM and IGoR tools. Shared clonotypes were analyzed with the tcR package in R, and sharing was normalized by the product of cloneset sizes. Out-of-frame nonproductive sequences were analyzed to study raw recombination free of thymic and clonal selection effects. TCRdb reprocessed the public reads (quality trimming at Q25 with fastp, clone calling with MiXCR) and kept in-frame beta chains. Each CDR3 protein appears once, grouped with its most common genes and DNA. In this record, the V and J calls reflect TCRdb's handling and not the investigators' own analysis. The sample table shows roughly 280,000 distinct CDR3 sequences, and roughly 9% are seen once. The top ten constitute about 7.1% of the sample.

All donors were healthy Caucasians. The twin cohort comprised three pairs of female monozygotic twins, all aged roughly 18 to 29 years. Positive isolation kits from Invitrogen were used to isolate the CD4+ and CD8+ T cell populations. This clonotype was counted at least ten times. It lacks a known antigen. Base qualities are not at hand, and no much larger clone is one base apart. The germline V end is reduced by 7 bases and the J end by 2 bases; junction bases left unmatched: 3. CDR1 ENHRY and CDR2 SYGVKD were looked up in the germline V gene. From the cysteine through the phenylalanine, the CDR3 covers 13 amino acids. Only the CDR3 region is kept as DNA, spanning 39 bases read in frame from base 1. This sample also appeared in a second study, on yellow fever vaccine responses in identical twins. Per that second paper: According to the authors, the vaccine-induced T cell response in identical twins seemed to be partly convergent and partly specific to each individual. Focusing on identical twins, the study followed the T cell clones that responded to the vaccine, and did so with precision.

This receptor chain uses TRBV10-3 and TRBJ2-3, and TRBD1 matches 7 of the central bases. The clonotype was recovered from a woman between 18 and 30 years old in good health. The sequenced sample consisted of CD8+ T cells sorted from blood. Here is the DNA: TGTGCCATCAACACAGGGGTCACAGATACGCAGTATTTT. Its translation reads: CAINTGVTDTQYF.